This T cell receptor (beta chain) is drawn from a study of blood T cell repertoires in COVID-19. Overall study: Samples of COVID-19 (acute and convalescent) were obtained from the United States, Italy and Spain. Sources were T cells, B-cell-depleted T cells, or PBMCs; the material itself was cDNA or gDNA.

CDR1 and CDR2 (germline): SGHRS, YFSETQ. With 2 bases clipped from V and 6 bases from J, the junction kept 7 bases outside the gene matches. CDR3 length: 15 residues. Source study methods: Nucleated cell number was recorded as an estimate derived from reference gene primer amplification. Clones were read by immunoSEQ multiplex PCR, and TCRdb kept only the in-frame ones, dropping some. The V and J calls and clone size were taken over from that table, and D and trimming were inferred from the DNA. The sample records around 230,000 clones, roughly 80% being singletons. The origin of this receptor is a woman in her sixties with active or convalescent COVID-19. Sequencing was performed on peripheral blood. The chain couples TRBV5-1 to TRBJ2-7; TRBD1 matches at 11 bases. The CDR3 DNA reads TGCGCCAGCAGCTTACAGGGACAGGGGGTGGTCGAGCAGTACTTC. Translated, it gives CASSLQGQGVVEQYF.